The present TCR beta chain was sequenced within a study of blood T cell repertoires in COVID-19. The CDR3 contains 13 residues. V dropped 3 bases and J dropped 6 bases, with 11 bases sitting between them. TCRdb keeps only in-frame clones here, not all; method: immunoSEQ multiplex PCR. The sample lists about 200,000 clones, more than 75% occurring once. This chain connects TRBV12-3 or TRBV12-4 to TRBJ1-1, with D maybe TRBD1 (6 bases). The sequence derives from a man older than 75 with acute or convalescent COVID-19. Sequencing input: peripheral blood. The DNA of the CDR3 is TGTGCCAGCAGTTTTGGGACACTTCCTGAAGCTTTCTTT. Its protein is CASSFGTLPEAFF.